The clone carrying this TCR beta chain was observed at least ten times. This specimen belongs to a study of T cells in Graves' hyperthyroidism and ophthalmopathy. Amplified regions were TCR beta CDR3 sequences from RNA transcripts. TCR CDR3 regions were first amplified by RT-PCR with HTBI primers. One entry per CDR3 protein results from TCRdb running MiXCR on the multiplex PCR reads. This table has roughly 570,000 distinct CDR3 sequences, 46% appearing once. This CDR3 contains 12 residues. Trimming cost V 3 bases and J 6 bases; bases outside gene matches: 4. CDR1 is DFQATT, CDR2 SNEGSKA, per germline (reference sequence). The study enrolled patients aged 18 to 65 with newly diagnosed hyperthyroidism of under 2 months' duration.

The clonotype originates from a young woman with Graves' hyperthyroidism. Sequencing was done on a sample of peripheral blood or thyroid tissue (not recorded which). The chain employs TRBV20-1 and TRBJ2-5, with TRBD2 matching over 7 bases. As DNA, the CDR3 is TGCAGTGCTAGCCGGGAGGTGCAGACCCAGTACTTC. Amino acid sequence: CSASREVQTQYF.